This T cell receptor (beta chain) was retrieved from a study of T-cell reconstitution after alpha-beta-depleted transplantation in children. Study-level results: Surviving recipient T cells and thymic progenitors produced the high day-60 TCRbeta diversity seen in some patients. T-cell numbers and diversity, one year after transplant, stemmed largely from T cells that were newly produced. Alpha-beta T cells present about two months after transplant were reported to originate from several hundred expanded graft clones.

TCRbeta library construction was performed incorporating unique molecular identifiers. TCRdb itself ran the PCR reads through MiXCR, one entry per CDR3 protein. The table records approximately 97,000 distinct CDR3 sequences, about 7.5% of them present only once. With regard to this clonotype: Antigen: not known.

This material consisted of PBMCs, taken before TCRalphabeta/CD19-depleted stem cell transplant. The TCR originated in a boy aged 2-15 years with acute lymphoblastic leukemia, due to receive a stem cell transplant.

CDR3 DNA: TGTGCCAGCAGCCCTGGACAGGGAAACACCATATATTTT. Translating it yields CASSPGQGNTIYF. V is TRBV6-1 and J is TRBJ1-3; D possibly corresponds to TRBD1 (6 bases). The germline V and J ends were trimmed by 6 bases and 4 bases, with 10 bases remaining between them. The CDR3 is 13 residues long. CDR1 MNHNS and CDR2 SASEGT come from the germline V gene.